The rows below give T cell receptor beta chains drawn from one sample of a study of cytomegalovirus exposure and HLA in healthy donors. This table comes from immunoSEQ multiplex PCR, and its TCRdb copy is limited to in-frame clones, with some not included. The sample holds tens of thousands of clones, about 77% seen once. The material sequenced was PBMCs. These receptors all come from a male donor in good health and CMV-seropositive. Each CDR3 is given with its conserved first and last residue. The order of the fields is J gene, clone size, V gene, D gene, CDR3 protein, CDR3 DNA. D genes are given only for firm matches. Size values are once, few and many counts, or a class for expanded clones, and some rows have none.

TRBJ2-7 | . | TRBV19 | . | CASSGSVRGEQYF | TGTGCCAGTAGTGGGTCAGTTCGGGGCGAGCAGTACTTC
TRBJ2-7 | . | TRBV6-6 | . | CASRPPTVSEQYF | TGTGCCAGCAGACCACCGACAGTCTCCGAGCAGTACTTC
TRBJ2-4 | . | TRBV28 | . | CASRGDGGIQYF | TGTGCCAGCAGGGGGGACGGGGGCATTCAGTACTTC
TRBJ2-2 | once | TRBV2 | . | CASSETDPETGELFF | TGTGCCAGCAGTGAAACTGACCCGGAGACCGGGGAGCTGTTTTTT
TRBJ2-5 | . | TRBV4-1 | . | CASSQDGSNPNQETQYF | TGCGCCAGCAGCCAAGATGGCTCCAACCCAAACCAAGAGACCCAGTACTTC
TRBJ1-2 | . | TRBV19 | TRBD1 | CASSIKGQGAYGYTF | TGTGCCAGTAGTATCAAGGGACAGGGAGCCTATGGCTACACCTTC
TRBJ2-1 | . | TRBV29-1 | . | CSALRASEQFF | TGCAGCGCTCTGAGGGCCAGTGAGCAGTTCTTC
TRBJ1-2 | . | TRBV5-4 | . | CASSHPGNYGYTF | TGTGCCAGCAGCCACCCGGGGAACTATGGCTACACCTTC
TRBJ2-1 | . | TRBV6-5 | TRBD2 | CASSSGGSGRGEQFF | TGTGCCAGCAGTTCGGGAGGGAGCGGGAGGGGTGAGCAGTTCTTC
TRBJ2-1 | few | TRBV6-5 | TRBD2 | CASRERERYNEQFF | TGTGCCAGCAGAGAGCGGGAGCGTTACAATGAGCAGTTCTTC
TRBJ1-2 | . | TRBV5-6 | TRBD1 | CASSLEGTGSYYGYTF | TGTGCCAGCAGCTTGGAAGGGACAGGGAGTTACTATGGCTACACCTTC
TRBJ2-1 | . | TRBV29-1 | TRBD2 | CSVVTSGQRGNEQFF | TGCAGCGTTGTGACTAGCGGTCAACGGGGGAATGAGCAGTTCTTC
TRBJ1-2 | . | TRBV7-8 | . | CSSSPRRGAGYGYTF | TGTTCCAGCAGCCCAAGGCGGGGCGCGGGCTATGGCTACACCTTC
TRBJ2-7 | . | TRBV19 | TRBD1 | CASSIGQGAYEQYF | TGTGCCAGTAGTATCGGACAGGGGGCCTACGAGCAGTACTTC
TRBJ2-7 | . | TRBV5-1 | TRBD2 | CASSWGTSGIEQYF | TGCGCCAGCAGCTGGGGGACTAGCGGGATCGAGCAGTACTTC
TRBJ2-7 | many | TRBV7-9 | . | CASSLVSGRLGEQYF | TGTGCCAGCAGCTTAGTTAGCGGAAGATTGGGCGAGCAGTACTTC
TRBJ2-4 | . | TRBV6-1 | . | CASRGSGQAKNIQYF | TGTGCCAGCAGAGGTTCTGGGCAAGCCAAAAACATTCAGTACTTC
TRBJ1-2 | . | TRBV19 | . | CASSTTVGDYGYTF | TGTGCCAGTAGTACCACGGTAGGGGACTATGGCTACACCTTC
TRBJ2-1 | . | TRBV4-2 | TRBD2 | CGSSQEMTSGISNEQFF | TGTGGCAGCAGCCAAGAAATGACTAGCGGGATAAGCAATGAGCAGTTCTTC
TRBJ1-1 | . | TRBV18 | TRBD1 | CASSPETGRAEAFF | TGTGCCAGCTCACCAGAGACAGGGCGGGCTGAAGCTTTCTTT
TRBJ2-7 | . | TRBV7-3 | TRBD1 | CASSLIGTGGEQYF | TGTGCCAGCAGCCTAATCGGGACAGGGGGCGAGCAGTACTTC
TRBJ1-3 | . | TRBV7-2 | . | CASSLNSLRDINTIYF | TGTGCCAGCAGCTTAAATTCTCTACGGGATATCAACACCATATATTTT
TRBJ2-6 | few | TRBV5-3 | TRBD2 | CARSSGLAPSSGANVLTF | TGTGCCAGAAGCTCGGGACTAGCGCCCAGCTCTGGGGCCAACGTCCTGACTTTC
TRBJ2-7 | . | TRBV15 | . | CATSRDPGTYEQYF | TGTGCCACCAGCAGAGATCCAGGGACCTACGAGCAGTACTTC
TRBJ1-2 | . | TRBV2 | TRBD1 | CASRSNRDRGRGGYGYTF | TGTGCCAGCAGGAGCAACCGGGACAGGGGTCGCGGTGGCTATGGCTACACCTTC
TRBJ2-1 | . | TRBV28 | TRBD2 | CASSFLAGGPRWSFF | TGTGCCAGCAGTTTTCTCGCGGGAGGGCCCCGTTGGTCGTTCTTC
TRBJ2-7 | . | TRBV4-1 | . | CASSHLMRRDGNEQYF | TGCGCCAGCAGCCACCTTATGCGGCGAGACGGGAACGAGCAGTACTTC
TRBJ1-1 | . | TRBV28 | . | CASSFRVSGTEAFF | TGTGCCAGCAGCTTCAGGGTTTCGGGCACTGAAGCTTTCTTT
TRBJ2-3 | . | TRBV5-1 | . | CASSLSGVGNTQYF | TGCGCCAGCAGCTTGTCGGGAGTAGGAAATACGCAGTATTTT
TRBJ2-1 | . | TRBV6-1 | TRBD2 | CASGRLGTRGNEQFF | TGTGCCAGCGGCCGGCTAGGGACTAGGGGGAATGAGCAGTTCTTC
TRBJ1-1 | few | TRBV29-1 | . | CSMVGQLNTEAFF | TGCAGTATGGTTGGACAGCTGAACACTGAAGCTTTCTTT
TRBJ1-1 | few | TRBV28 | . | CATREGGASGNTEAFF | TGTGCCACCCGCGAGGGTGGAGCAAGCGGGAACACTGAAGCTTTCTTT
TRBJ1-2 | . | TRBV18 | TRBD1 | CASSGQGMAYGYTF | TGTGCCAGCTCAGGACAGGGTATGGCCTATGGCTACACCTTC
TRBJ2-7 | many | TRBV6-5 | TRBD1 | CASSWDRRAYEQYF | TGTGCCAGCAGCTGGGACAGGCGAGCCTACGAGCAGTACTTC
TRBJ1-1 | . | TRBV5-6 | TRBD1 | CASSAGQRNTEAFF | TGTGCCAGCAGCGCGGGACAGAGGAACACTGAAGCTTTCTTT
TRBJ2-7 | few | TRBV4-1 | . | CASSQVPGKTYEQYF | TGCGCCAGCAGCCAAGTGCCGGGAAAAACTTACGAGCAGTACTTC
TRBJ2-7 | few | TRBV6-5 | TRBD1 | CASGGTGNEQYF | TGTGCCAGCGGGGGGACAGGGAACGAGCAGTACTTC
TRBJ2-1 | . | TRBV2 | TRBD2 | CASSADAGDYNEQFF | TGTGCCAGCAGTGCGGACGCGGGAGACTACAATGAGCAGTTCTTC
TRBJ2-5 | . | TRBV29-1 | TRBD2 | CSAPPGTSGRGGQETQYF | TGCAGCGCCCCTCCCGGGACTAGCGGGAGGGGAGGCCAAGAGACCCAGTACTTC
TRBJ1-5 | . | TRBV6-1 | . | CASSEGRGGNQPQHF | TGTGCCAGCAGTGAGGGAAGGGGTGGCAATCAGCCCCAGCATTTT
TRBJ2-2 | . | TRBV30 | . | CAWSVLDQDTGELFF | TGTGCCTGGAGTGTACTAGACCAAGACACCGGGGAGCTGTTTTTT
TRBJ2-1 | . | TRBV5-3 | . | CARSLDGDYNEQFF | TGTGCCAGAAGCTTGGACGGGGACTACAATGAGCAGTTCTTC
TRBJ2-1 | once | TRBV6-4 | TRBD2 | CASKREDSGSNEQFF | TGTGCCAGCAAAAGGGAGGATAGCGGGAGCAATGAGCAGTTCTTC
TRBJ1-4 | . | TRBV2 | TRBD1 | CASSQDRGWTNEKLFF | TGTGCCAGCAGTCAGGACAGGGGATGGACTAATGAAAAACTGTTTTTT
TRBJ2-4 | . | TRBV28 | TRBD1 | CASSYGTGKNIQYF | TGTGCCAGCAGTTATGGGACAGGGAAGAACATTCAGTACTTC
TRBJ2-1 | . | TRBV7-8 | TRBD1 | CASSIGTGDNEQFF | TGTGCCAGCAGCATCGGGACAGGCGACAATGAGCAGTTCTTC
TRBJ2-7 | . | TRBV19 | TRBD2 | CASSIGVAGTEQYF | TGTGCCAGTAGTATCGGTGTAGCGGGGACCGAGCAGTACTTC
TRBJ2-2 | . | TRBV1 | . | CTSVGTTGKSNTGELFF | TGCACCAGCGTCGGTACCACGGGGAAGTCGAACACCGGGGAGCTGTTTTTT
TRBJ2-4 | . | TRBV25-1 | . | CASSGLAKNIQYF | TGTGCCAGTTCCGGTTTAGCCAAAAACATTCAGTACTTC
TRBJ2-7 | . | TRBV9 | . | CASSVDRTEQYF | TGTGCCAGCAGCGTAGACAGGACCGAGCAGTACTTC
TRBJ1-5 | . | TRBV19 | . | CASSTGRGPNQPQHF | TGTGCCAGTAGTACAGGGCGGGGTCCCAATCAGCCCCAGCATTTT
TRBJ2-3 | . | TRBV10-3 | . | CVISPSSSGAPTDTQYF | TGTGTCATCAGTCCATCTTCTTCAGGGGCTCCCACAGATACGCAGTATTTT
TRBJ2-7 | . | TRBV7-9 | TRBD2 | CASSSRLAGDYEQYF | TGTGCCAGCAGCTCCAGACTAGCGGGAGATTACGAGCAGTACTTC
TRBJ1-1 | once | TRBV7-9 | . | CASSFQATEAFF | TGTGCCAGCAGCTTCCAGGCTACTGAAGCTTTCTTT
TRBJ1-1 | . | TRBV5-4 | . | CASSPRGQIGTEAFF | TGTGCCAGCAGCCCGAGAGGACAGATAGGGACTGAAGCTTTCTTT
TRBJ1-4 | once | TRBV27 | TRBD1 | CASSSGGLATNEKLFF | TGTGCCAGCAGTTCAGGGGGCCTTGCAACTAATGAAAAACTGTTTTTT
TRBJ2-1 | . | TRBV4-1 | . | CASSMNLASYNEQFF | TGCGCCAGCAGCATGAACCTAGCGTCGTACAATGAGCAGTTCTTC